This paragraph covers one T cell receptor beta chain sequence. The antigen this receptor binds is unknown. The germline V gene provides CDR1 MGHRA and CDR2 YSYEKL. The CDR3 runs 16 residues from the cysteine to the phenylalanine. Only the CDR3 portion is preserved as DNA: 48 bases, with reading frame beginning at the first base. Trimming accounts for 1 base at V and 6 bases at J, while the number of junction bases matched to no gene is 9. The cohort consisted of approximately 670 healthy bone marrow donors. Cohort members were all nominally healthy when sampled, although unrecorded immune exposures were likely present. The donor tested CMV seronegative, placing the donor among the roughly 400 seronegative members of the cohort. Every donor gave a peripheral blood sample, and the peripheral blood mononuclear cells from that sample were used for TCR beta sequencing. The Qiagen DNeasy Blood Extraction Kit was used to extract genomic DNA from the blood cell samples.

These data originate in a study of cytomegalovirus exposure and HLA in healthy donors (dated by TCRdb to 2017 to 2019). Notes on the research overall: In an earlier analysis of 450 to 750 of the donors, under 300 Gb of sequence data and 90 million to 120 million unique TCR beta sequences from about 179 million T cells were reported. Roughly 300 gigabases of sequencing data and approximately 85 million unique TCR sequences were included in an early release covering around 650 HLA-typed donors. The genetic ancestry cluster associated with self-reported Caucasian donors included roughly four fifths of the roughly 400 genotyped donors. The study was designed to test whether signatures of past pathogen exposure could be identified by cataloging public T cell receptors. The study profiled the T cell repertoires of hundreds of subjects by immunosequencing and related them to cytomegalovirus serostatus. Along with the approximately 700-subject first cohort, a separate validation cohort of approximately 110 different subjects was used. To predict cytomegalovirus infection status, the study brought together high-throughput TCR immunosequencing, statistical association of individual TCRs with disease status, and machine learning. In a later analysis, previously published TCR beta repertoires from several hundred donors were re-analyzed and high-resolution HLA genotyping was added so that TCR occurrence patterns could be studied. Rather than drawing on any new phenotypic data, the later analysis identified candidate immune exposures from TCR beta sequences and the way those sequences occurred across donors. To decide whether each TCR beta V gene segment behaved as functional or pseudogenic, an earlier analysis of some 540 of the donors relied on high-throughput TCR beta sequencing. Donor age, sex, ethnicity and CMV serostatus were collected together with the repertoire data. In a later genetic analysis, genome-wide SNP genotypes for about 55% of the roughly 700 donors were used, and that subset was treated as a discovery cohort. Every discovery cohort repertoire had been produced on one sequencing platform. Both class I and class II loci were covered by HLA typing, at four-digit resolution. Typing coverage differed by locus: A, B, C, DRB1 and DQB1 were typed in roughly 629-640 donors, DQA1 in about 500, DPA1 in approximately 600, and DPB1 in just under 490. A handful of DR-DQ haplotypes were handled as single units for association and clustering because linkage in the cohort was strong. On average, roughly 240,000 unique TCR beta nucleotide sequences were sequenced per donor among more than 350 genotyped donors of the cohort, with 15% to 20% of those sequences being non-productive.

The library was built by means of the immunoSEQ multiplex PCR assay. The multiplex PCR relied on a mix of 60 forward primers for TCR Vbeta segments and 13 reverse primers for TCR Jbeta segments. The CDR3 region of rearranged TCR beta genes was amplified from genomic DNA by a multiplex PCR assay. The amplified TCR beta libraries were sequenced on the Illumina HiSeq System as 87-base-pair reads. On the study's bioinformatics: A later analysis tallied 75 million to 85 million unique TCR beta chains across the roughly 610 repertoires, and around 10 million of those chains were shared by two or more donors. Raw reads were error-corrected and collapsed into unique sequences with a nearest-neighbor algorithm that merged closely related sequences to remove PCR and sequencing errors. To assign V, D and J gene segments, CDR3 sequences were aligned to IMGT reference sequences. For a sequence to be retained, at least a six-nucleotide match to both a V gene segment and a J gene segment was required. Rearrangements were classified as productive when the CDR3 lacked stop codons and remained in frame with V and J, and all other rearrangements were classified as non-productive. CDR3 was defined according to IMGT convention as the region running from the second conserved V-encoded cysteine to the conserved J-encoded phenylalanine. In an earlier analysis of just under 600 of the donors, sequences lacking an unambiguous match to a single V gene segment were excluded. An earlier analysis of approximately 590 of the donors called V segments functional above 56.7% productive rearrangements and segregating when the between-donor standard deviation exceeded 5%. A statistical classification framework was built for diagnosing cytomegalovirus status from the catalog of TCR beta chain sequences. In a later analysis, V and J genes were assigned by comparing TCR nucleotide sequences against IMGT/GENE-DB human TR gene sequences. In a later analysis, CDR3 sequences and most-parsimonious VDJ recombination scenarios were assigned using the TCRdist pipeline. In a later analysis, each TCR beta chain was defined by its CDR3 amino acid sequence together with its V-gene family, and reads lacking a unique V-gene family were excluded. In a later analysis, 500 to 650 highly shared, low-generation-probability nucleotide sequences were removed to address suspected cross-contamination and a sequencing artifact. In a later analysis, a clonal expansion index for each public chain was calculated from normalized within-repertoire ranks of inferred template counts. Generation probabilities in a later analysis came from a VDJ recombination model fitted to out-of-frame rearrangements, and those results were checked against IGoR. In a later analysis, TCR-TCR, TCR-HLA and TCR-CMV co-occurrence was scored with hypergeometric tests, and a repertoire-size bias correction was applied to TCR pairs. To estimate false discovery rates, a later analysis permuted the HLA or CMV assignments 20 times. A later analysis grouped co-occurring TCRs with DBSCAN, adding TCRdist sequence similarity when clustering within HLA-allele-positive subsets. For co-occurrence clustering, repertoires with fewer than 30,000 or more than 120,000 public chains were excluded, along with four to six repertoires with anomalous nucleotide sharing. In TCRdb, the immuneACCESS table is reduced to in-frame sequences with V and J assigned. These tables do not hold every clone; where another copy was compared, an unresolved V gene accounts for under half, and the others remain unexplained. V, J and clone size derive from that table, while D and trimming were established from the DNA sequence. This sample's clone table shows 55,000 to 85,000 clones. The ten top clones hold approximately 1.6% of the sample.

The paper as a whole reports these results and caveats: According to a later analysis, TCR association rates differed among HLA loci, with DRB1 alleles showing the most associated TCRs and HLA-C alleles showing the fewest. An association between a missense DCLRE1C variant and V-gene and J-gene trimming of TCR beta chains was found in a later genetic analysis and replicated in an independent cohort. It was suggested by the authors that the approach could potentially be generalized to other disease states and immunological phenotypes. When HLA alleles, especially DR and DQ, strongly co-occurred, attributing TCR associations to individual alleles was difficult. Broadly in line with IMGT annotations, most TCR beta V segments showed up in productive rearrangements about 90% or about 30% of the time in an earlier analysis of a few hundred of the donors. In a later analysis, more than 15,000 TCR beta sequences were associated with specific HLA alleles at a false discovery rate of 0.05. Several of the top co-occurrence clusters appeared to be linked to parvovirus B19, influenza, CMV and Epstein-Barr virus, according to a later analysis. Cytomegalovirus status was reported to be diagnosed by the classifier with high specificity and sensitivity in both the original and validation cohorts. In a later analysis, HLA-associated TCR beta chains showed more clonal expansion and lower generation probabilities than non-associated chains that were equally common. Because counts were too low, some 17 rarely observed V segments, including chromosome 9 orphons, were left out of the earlier analysis of some 640 of the donors. A further reported finding was that TCR beta sequences accurately predicted the HLA-A and HLA-B alleles for most subjects in the first cohort. A later analysis found that most CMV-associated TCR beta chains appeared HLA-restricted, with HLA associations seemingly driven largely by CMV exposure. Compared with the roughly 700-donor mean, donors in an Asian-associated ancestry cluster had fewer N-insertions in productive TCRs, according to a later genetic analysis. The only immune exposure information available for the cohort was CMV serostatus. Some IMGT-functional V segments, including TRBV6-2 and TRBV6-3, could not be told apart with the 87-base-pair reads, so those segments were excluded. A cluster of highly shared sequence variants was judged likely to represent a technical artifact of the sequencing pipeline. The presence/absence analyses assumed that sequencing depth was roughly uniform across donors, and that assumption may not be true. In vitro tests confirmed that three of the cytomegalovirus-associated TCR beta chains recognize cytomegalovirus antigens. The study listed 150 to 200 TCR beta chains as associated with cytomegalovirus. The cohort was sequenced for TCR beta chains only, and without alpha or paired-chain data the features that could be detected were limited. Because HLA typing was missing for some donors at each locus, association tests included only the typed subset. Most TCR sequences were observed very rarely across donors, whereas some public TCRs were present in many individuals. Linkage disequilibrium might explain the correlated functional status among segregating V segments, but an unknown experimental factor could not be excluded.

This clonotype was obtained from a woman between 25 and 40 years old in good health and CMV-seronegative. In this chain, TRBV4-1 is recombined with TRBJ2-7; 10 bases in the middle match TRBD1. What was sequenced was PBMCs. The sequenced DNA is TGCGCCAGCAGCCAAGCACCGGGACAGGGGACGAGCGAGCAGTACTTC. It is translated as CASSQAPGQGTSEQYF.